Reported below is one T cell receptor (beta chain). The data were obtained in a study of T cell clusters in autoimmune cytopenias. The germline gives CDR1 SGDLS, CDR2 YYNGEE. This CDR3 is built from 14 residues. TRB rearrangements were amplified by touch-down multiplex PCR with mixed TRB-A/B primers. TCRdb reprocessed the multiplex PCR reads and keeps a single row for each CDR3 protein, giving no DNA. This sample's table has approximately 3,600 distinct CDR3 sequences. Each sample's input was approximately 0.25 ug genomic DNA, 38,000 or so genome equivalents. In addition, the sample was reused for a study of T cell repertoires in aging, cancer and after chemotherapy. Turning to that study: In cancer patients, declining TCR diversity with age involved lost richness and lost evenness. Rebound thymic output was suggested by rising median generation probability during chemotherapy in each cancer cohort.

The specimen sequenced was peripheral blood. The receptor's source is a human donor in good health. The genes are TRBV9 and TRBJ2-3. This CDR3 is CASSVSSETDTQYF.